Listed here is a single T cell receptor beta chain. This sample stems from a study of OX40 agonist ivuxolimab in advanced cancers. This CDR3 has 13 amino acids. Germline CDR1 reads SGHAT; CDR2 reads FQNNGV. Losses at the gene ends were 5 bases for V and 9 bases for J; bases not matched to a gene: 4. Libraries were prepared by immunoSEQ multiplex PCR; TCRdb keeps only in-frame clonotypes and omits some of them. The sample lists 90,000 to 100,000 clones, around 96% occurring once. The sequencing used CD4+ or CD8+ T cells sorted from blood, collected in a trial of the OX40 agonist ivuxolimab. This TCR was sampled from an adult with an advanced solid tumor such as melanoma, head and neck, liver or kidney cancer. The V gene is TRBV11-2, the J gene TRBJ1-6; TRBD1 matches 7 bases. CDR3 DNA sequence: TGTGCCAGCAGCCTCGACAGGGTTTCACCCCTCCACTTT. Translating gives CASSLDRVSPLHF.